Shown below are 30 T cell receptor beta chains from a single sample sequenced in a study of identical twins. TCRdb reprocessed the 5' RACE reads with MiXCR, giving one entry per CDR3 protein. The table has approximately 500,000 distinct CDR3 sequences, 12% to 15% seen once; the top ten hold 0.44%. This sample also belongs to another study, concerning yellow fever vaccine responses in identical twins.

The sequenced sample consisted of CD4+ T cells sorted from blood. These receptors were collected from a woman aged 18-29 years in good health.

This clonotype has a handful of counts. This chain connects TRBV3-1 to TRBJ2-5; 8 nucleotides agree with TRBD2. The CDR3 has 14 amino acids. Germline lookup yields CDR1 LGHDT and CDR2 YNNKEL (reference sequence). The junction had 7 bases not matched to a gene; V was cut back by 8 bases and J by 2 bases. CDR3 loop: CASRSLAVQETQYF. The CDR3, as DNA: TGTGCCAGCCGATCACTAGCGGTACAAGAGACCCAGTACTTC.

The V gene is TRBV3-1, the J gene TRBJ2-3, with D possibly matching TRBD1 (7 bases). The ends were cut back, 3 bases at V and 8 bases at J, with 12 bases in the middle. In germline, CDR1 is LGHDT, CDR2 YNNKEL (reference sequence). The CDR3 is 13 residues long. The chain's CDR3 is CASSQEGAATQYF. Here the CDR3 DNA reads TGTGCCAGCAGCCAGGAGGGGGCGGCTACGCAGTATTTT.

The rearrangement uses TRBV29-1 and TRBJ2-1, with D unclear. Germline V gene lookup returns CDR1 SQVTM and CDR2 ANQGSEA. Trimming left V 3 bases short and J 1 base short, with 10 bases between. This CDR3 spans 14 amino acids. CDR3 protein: CSVDRAGSYNEQFF. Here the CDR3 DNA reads TGCAGCGTTGATAGGGCAGGTTCCTACAATGAGCAGTTCTTC.

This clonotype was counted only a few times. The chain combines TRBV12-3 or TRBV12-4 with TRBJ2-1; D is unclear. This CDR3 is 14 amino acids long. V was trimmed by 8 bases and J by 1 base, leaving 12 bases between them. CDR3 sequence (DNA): TGTGCCAGCGGCCAACTTGGTTCCTACAATGAGCAGTTCTTC. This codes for CASGQLGSYNEQFF.

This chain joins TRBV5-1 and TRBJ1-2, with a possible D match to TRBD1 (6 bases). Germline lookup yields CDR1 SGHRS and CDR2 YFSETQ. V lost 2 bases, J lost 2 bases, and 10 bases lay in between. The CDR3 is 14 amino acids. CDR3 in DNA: TGCGCCAGCAGCTTTGACAGGTCGAACTATGGCTACACCTTC. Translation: CASSFDRSNYGYTF.

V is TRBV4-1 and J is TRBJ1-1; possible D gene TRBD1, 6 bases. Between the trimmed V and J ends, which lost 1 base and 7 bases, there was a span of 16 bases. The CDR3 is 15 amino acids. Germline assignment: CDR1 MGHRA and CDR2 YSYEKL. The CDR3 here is CASSQAGTGAGEAFF. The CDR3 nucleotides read TGCGCCAGCAGCCAAGCGGGAACGGGGGCCGGTGAAGCTTTCTTT.

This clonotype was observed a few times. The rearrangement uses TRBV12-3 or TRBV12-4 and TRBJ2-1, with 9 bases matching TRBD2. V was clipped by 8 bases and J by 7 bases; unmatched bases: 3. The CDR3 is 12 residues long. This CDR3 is CASHLAGNEQFF. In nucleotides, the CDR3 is TGTGCCAGCCACCTAGCGGGGAATGAGCAGTTCTTC.

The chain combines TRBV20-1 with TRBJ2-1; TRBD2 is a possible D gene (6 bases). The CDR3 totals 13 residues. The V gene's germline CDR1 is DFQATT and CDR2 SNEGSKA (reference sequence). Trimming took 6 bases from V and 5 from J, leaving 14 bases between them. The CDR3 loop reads CSAPGLLNNEQFF. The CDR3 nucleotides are TGCAGTGCCCCGGGACTCTTGAACAATGAGCAGTTCTTC.

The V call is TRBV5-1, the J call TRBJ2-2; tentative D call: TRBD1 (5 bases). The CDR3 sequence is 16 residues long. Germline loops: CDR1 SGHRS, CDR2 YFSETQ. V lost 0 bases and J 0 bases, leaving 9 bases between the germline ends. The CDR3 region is CASSLGGHANTGELFF. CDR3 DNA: TGCGCCAGCAGCTTGGGAGGACACGCGAACACCGGGGAGCTGTTTTTT.

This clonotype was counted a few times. CDR3 nucleotides: TGTGCCACCAGCAGAGATTTTACTGGGGCCAACGTCCTGACTTTC. This translates into CATSRDFTGANVLTF. The genes are TRBV15 and TRBJ2-6, with D hard to call. Deletions cut 0 bases from V and 2 bases from J, with 5 bases between. The germline gives CDR1 LNHNV, CDR2 YYDKDF (reference sequence). The CDR3 extends over 15 amino acids.

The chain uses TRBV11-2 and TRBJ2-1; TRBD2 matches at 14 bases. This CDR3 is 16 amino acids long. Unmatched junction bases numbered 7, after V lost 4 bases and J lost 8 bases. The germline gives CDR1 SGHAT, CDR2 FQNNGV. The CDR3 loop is CASSSTGTSGSYEQFF. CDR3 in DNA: TGTGCCAGCAGCTCAACTGGGACTAGCGGGAGCTATGAGCAGTTCTTC.

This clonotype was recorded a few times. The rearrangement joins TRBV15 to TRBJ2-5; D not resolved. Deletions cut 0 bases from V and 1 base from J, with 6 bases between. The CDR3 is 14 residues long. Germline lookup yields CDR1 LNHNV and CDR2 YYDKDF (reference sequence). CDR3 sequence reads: CATSRESGQETQYF. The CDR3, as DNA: TGTGCCACCAGCAGAGAGTCAGGCCAAGAGACCCAGTACTTC.

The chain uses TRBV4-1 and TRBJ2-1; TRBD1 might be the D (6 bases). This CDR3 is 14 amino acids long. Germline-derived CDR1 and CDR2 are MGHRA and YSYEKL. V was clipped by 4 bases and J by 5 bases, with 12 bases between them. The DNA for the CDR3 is TGCGCCAGCAGCCCAAGATACAGGGACAATGAGCAGTTCTTC. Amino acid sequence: CASSPRYRDNEQFF.

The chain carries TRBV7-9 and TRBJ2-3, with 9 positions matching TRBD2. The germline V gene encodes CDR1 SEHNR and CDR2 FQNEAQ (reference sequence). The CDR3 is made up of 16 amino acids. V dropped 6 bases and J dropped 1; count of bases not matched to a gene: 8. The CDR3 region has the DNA TGTGCCAGCAGACTAGCGGGTGTGTTGGGCACAGATACGCAGTATTTT. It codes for CASRLAGVLGTDTQYF. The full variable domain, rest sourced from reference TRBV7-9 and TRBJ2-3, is DTGVSQNPRHKITKRGQNVTFRCDPISEHNRLYWYRQTLGQGPEFLTYFQNEAQLEKSRLLSDRFSAERPKGSFSTLEIQRTEQGDSAMYLCASRLAGVLGTDTQYFGPGTRLTVL.

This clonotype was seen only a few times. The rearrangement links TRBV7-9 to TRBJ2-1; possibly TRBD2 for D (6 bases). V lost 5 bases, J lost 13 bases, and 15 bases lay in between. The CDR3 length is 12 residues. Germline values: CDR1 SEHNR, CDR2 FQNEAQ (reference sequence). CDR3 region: CASSPEGPSQFF. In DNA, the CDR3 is TGTGCCAGCAGCCCGGAGGGACCTAGTCAGTTCTTC. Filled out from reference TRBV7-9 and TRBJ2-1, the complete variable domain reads DTGVSQNPRHKITKRGQNVTFRCDPISEHNRLYWYRQTLGQGPEFLTYFQNEAQLEKSRLLSDRFSAERPKGSFSTLEIQRTEQGDSAMYLCASSPEGPSQFFGPGTRLTVL.

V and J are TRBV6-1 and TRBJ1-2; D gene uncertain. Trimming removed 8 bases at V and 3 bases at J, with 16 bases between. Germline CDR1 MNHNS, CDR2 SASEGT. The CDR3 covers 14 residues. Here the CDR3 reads CASGLTGSDYGYTF. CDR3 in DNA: TGTGCCAGCGGTCTTACGGGATCGGACTATGGCTACACCTTC.

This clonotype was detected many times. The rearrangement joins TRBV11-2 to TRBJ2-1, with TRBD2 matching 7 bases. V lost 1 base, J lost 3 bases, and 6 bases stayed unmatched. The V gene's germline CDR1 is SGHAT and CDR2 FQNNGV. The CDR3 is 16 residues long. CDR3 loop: CASSLAGGSVYNEQFF. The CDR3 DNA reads TGTGCCAGCAGCTTAGCGGGCGGGAGCGTCTACAATGAGCAGTTCTTC.

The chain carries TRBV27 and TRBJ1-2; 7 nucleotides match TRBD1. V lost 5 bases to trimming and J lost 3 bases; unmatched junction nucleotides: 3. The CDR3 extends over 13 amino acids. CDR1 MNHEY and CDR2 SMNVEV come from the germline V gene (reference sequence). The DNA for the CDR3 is TGTGCCAGCAGTCGAGGGGGCGACTATGGCTACACCTTC. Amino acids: CASSRGGDYGYTF.

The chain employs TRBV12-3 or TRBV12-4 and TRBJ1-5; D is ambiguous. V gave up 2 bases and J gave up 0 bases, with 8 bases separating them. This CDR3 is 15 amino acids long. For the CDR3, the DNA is TGTGCCAGCAGTTTAAGGCTTTATAGCAATCAGCCCCAGCATTTT. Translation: CASSLRLYSNQPQHF.

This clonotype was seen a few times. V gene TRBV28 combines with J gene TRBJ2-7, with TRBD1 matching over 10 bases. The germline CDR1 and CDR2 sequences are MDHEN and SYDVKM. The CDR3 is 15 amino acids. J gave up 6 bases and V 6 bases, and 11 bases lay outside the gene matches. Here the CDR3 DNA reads TGTGCCAGCAGGGAAGCCGGGACAGGGGCGGTCGAGCAGTACTTC. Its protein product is CASREAGTGAVEQYF.

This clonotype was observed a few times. CDR3 bases: TGTGCCAGCAGCTTAACTCCCCAGAACTCTGGGGCCAACGTCCTGACTTTC. Amino acids: CASSLTPQNSGANVLTF. The rearrangement joins TRBV7-3 to TRBJ2-6; D gene uncertain. The CDR3 has 17 residues. Germline V gives CDR1 SGHTA, CDR2 FQGTGA. Trimming stripped 0 bases from V and 0 bases from J, with 9 bases between.

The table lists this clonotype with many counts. The CDR3 DNA follows: TGTGCCAGCAGATCCGGGACTAGCGGGGAGACGAACACCGGGGAGCTGTTTTTT. Residues: CASRSGTSGETNTGELFF. This chain uses TRBV12-3 or TRBV12-4 with TRBJ2-2; TRBD2 matches 13 bases. V dropped 6 bases and J dropped 0; count of bases not matched to a gene: 7. The CDR3 contains 18 residues.

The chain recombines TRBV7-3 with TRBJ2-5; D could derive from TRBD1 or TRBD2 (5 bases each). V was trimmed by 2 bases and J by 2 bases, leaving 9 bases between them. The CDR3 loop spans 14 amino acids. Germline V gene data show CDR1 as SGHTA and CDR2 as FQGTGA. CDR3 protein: CASSLWGSQETQYF. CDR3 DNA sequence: TGTGCCAGCAGCTTATGGGGGTCTCAAGAGACCCAGTACTTC.

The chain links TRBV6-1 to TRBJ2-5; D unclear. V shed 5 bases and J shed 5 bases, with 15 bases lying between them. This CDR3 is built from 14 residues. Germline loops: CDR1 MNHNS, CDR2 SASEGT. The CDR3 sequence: CASSLLLGWETQYF. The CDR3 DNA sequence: TGTGCCAGCAGTCTCCTCCTAGGTTGGGAGACCCAGTACTTC.

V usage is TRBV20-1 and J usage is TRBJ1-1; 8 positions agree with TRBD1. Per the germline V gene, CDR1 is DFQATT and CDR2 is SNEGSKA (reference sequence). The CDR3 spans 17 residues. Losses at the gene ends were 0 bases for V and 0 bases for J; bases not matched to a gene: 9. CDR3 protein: CSARDPIAGGLNTEAFF. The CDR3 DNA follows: TGCAGTGCTAGAGATCCTATCGCAGGGGGCTTGAACACTGAAGCTTTCTTT.

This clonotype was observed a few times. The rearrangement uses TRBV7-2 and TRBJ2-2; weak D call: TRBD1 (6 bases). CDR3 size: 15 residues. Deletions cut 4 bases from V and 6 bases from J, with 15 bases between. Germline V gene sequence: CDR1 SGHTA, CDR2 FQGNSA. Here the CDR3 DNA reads TGTGCCAGCAGCTGGATACAGGGATTAGCCGGGGAGCTGTTTTTT. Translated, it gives CASSWIQGLAGELFF.

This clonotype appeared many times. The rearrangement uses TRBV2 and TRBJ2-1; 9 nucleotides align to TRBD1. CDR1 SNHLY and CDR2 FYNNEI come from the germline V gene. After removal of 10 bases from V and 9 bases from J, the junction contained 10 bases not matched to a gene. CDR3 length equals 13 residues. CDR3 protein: CATSGQGWGEQFF. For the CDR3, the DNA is TGTGCCACCTCGGGACAGGGATGGGGTGAGCAGTTCTTC. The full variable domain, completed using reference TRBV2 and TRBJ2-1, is EPEVTQTPSHQVTQMGQEVILRCVPISNHLYFYWYRQILGQKVEFLVSFYNNEISEKSEIFDDQFSVERPDGSNFTLKIRSTKLEDSAMYFCATSGQGWGEQFFGPGTRLTVL.

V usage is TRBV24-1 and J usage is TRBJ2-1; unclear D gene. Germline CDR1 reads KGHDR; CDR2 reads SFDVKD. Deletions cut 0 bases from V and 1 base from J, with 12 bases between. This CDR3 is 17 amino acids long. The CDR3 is CATSDLNSTRSYNEQFF. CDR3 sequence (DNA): TGTGCCACCAGTGATTTGAACAGCACAAGGTCCTACAATGAGCAGTTCTTC.

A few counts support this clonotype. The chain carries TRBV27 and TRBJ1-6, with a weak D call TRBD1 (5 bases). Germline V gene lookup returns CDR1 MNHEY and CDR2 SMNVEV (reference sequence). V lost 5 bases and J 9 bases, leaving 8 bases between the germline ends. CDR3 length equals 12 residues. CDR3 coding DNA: TGTGCCAGCAGTGGGGGGACTTCACCCCTCCACTTT. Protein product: CASSGGTSPLHF.

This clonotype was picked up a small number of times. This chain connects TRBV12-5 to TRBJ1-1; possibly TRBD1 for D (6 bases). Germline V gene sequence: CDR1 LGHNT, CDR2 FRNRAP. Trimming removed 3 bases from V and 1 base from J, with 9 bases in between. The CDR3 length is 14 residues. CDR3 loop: CASGLGTTNTEAFF. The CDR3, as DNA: TGTGCTAGTGGTTTAGGGACAACGAACACTGAAGCTTTCTTT.